The 26 T cell receptor beta chains reported below all come from one sample, sequenced in a study of T cells after yellow fever vaccination. TCRdb re-analysed the 5' RACE reads in MiXCR, keeping a single row per CDR3 protein. Found here are approximately 110,000 distinct CDR3 sequences, roughly 6.7% of them singletons; the top ten hold around 2.3%. The sample consisted of CD4+ T cells sorted from PBMCs, taken roughly 10 days after the first yellow fever vaccination. Every receptor here comes from a man aged 18-30 years who received the YFV17D yellow fever vaccine.

This clonotype was observed at least ten times. The CDR3 is CATRPGLSSYNEQFF. In DNA form, the CDR3 reads TGTGCCACCCGACCGGGACTCAGCTCCTACAATGAGCAGTTCTTC. The genes are TRBV6-1 and TRBJ2-1; a weak D match, TRBD2 (6 bases). V dropped 10 bases and J dropped 0 bases, with 16 bases sitting between them. CDR1 is MNHNS, CDR2 SASEGT, per germline. The CDR3 covers 15 residues.

This clonotype was detected ten times or more. The chain employs TRBV24-1 and TRBJ1-2; D is unclear. Germline CDR1 reads KGHDR; CDR2 reads SFDVKD. Trimming took 10 bases from V and 4 from J, leaving 12 bases between them. CDR3 length: 12 amino acids. CDR3 DNA sequence: TGTGCCACTCAAGGTCTCCTCTATGGCTACACCTTC. This gives the protein CATQGLLYGYTF.

This clonotype was found many times. The J gene is TRBJ1-1, the V gene TRBV4-3, with a weak D call TRBD1 (5 bases). CDR3 length: 15 amino acids. Trimming cost V 4 bases and J 5 bases, with 17 bases left between them. In germline, CDR1 is LGHNA, CDR2 YSLEER. CDR3 nucleotide sequence: TGCGCCAGCAGCCCTAGGACGACGGGGGTAACTGAAGCTTTCTTT. This encodes CASSPRTTGVTEAFF.

This clonotype was seen more than once but under ten times. The chain carries TRBV11-2 and TRBJ2-7, with 9 bases identical to TRBD1. The V segment lost 1 base and the J segment 4 bases; nucleotides outside the gene matches: 8. Germline-derived CDR1 and CDR2 are SGHAT and FQNNGV. This CDR3 spans 16 amino acids. CDR3 residues: CASSLVGGQGRYEQYF. Written as DNA, the CDR3 is TGTGCCAGCAGCTTAGTTGGGGGACAGGGAAGATACGAGCAGTACTTC.

As concerns this clonotype: A much bigger clone sits one base away, suggesting this may be a read error. The genes are TRBV28 and TRBJ1-2, with TRBD1 as a possible D gene (5 bases). CDR1 is MDHEN, CDR2 SYDVKM, per germline. Trimming pared 2 bases from V and 3 bases from J, leaving 13 bases between. This CDR3 spans 15 amino acids. CDR3 DNA sequence: TGTGCCAGCAGTTTAGTCCGGGGCCGCCACTATGGCTACACCTTC. Translating it yields CASSLVRGRHYGYTF.

This clonotype was detected ten times or more. The chain employs TRBV4-3 and TRBJ2-2, with 8 bases matching TRBD1. V shed 4 bases and J 4 bases; nucleotides not matched to a gene: 8. The CDR3 has 16 amino acids. The germline gives CDR1 LGHNA, CDR2 YSLEER. The CDR3 DNA reads as TGCGCCAGCAGCCGCATCCTTGACAGGGGCACCGGGGAGCTGTTTTTT. Its protein product is CASSRILDRGTGELFF.

This clonotype was seen ten or more times. V gene TRBV5-1 combines with J gene TRBJ2-6; 10 positions agree with TRBD1. Trimming took 2 bases from V and 3 from J; bases not matched to a gene: 5. Germline loops: CDR1 SGHRS, CDR2 YFSETQ. There are 17 residues in the CDR3. The CDR3 sequence is CASSLPTGGGGANVLTF. In DNA form, the CDR3 reads TGCGCCAGCAGCTTACCGACAGGGGGCGGTGGGGCCAACGTCCTGACTTTC.

This clonotype was detected many times. This chain uses TRBV5-4 with TRBJ2-2, with 11 bases lining up with TRBD1. V was clipped by 4 bases and J by 4 bases; unmatched bases: 6. CDR1 and CDR2 from the germline V gene are SGHNT and YYREEE (reference sequence). The CDR3 has 16 residues. As DNA, the CDR3 is TGTGCCAGCAGCCCCCGGGACAGGGGGGGCACCGGGGAGCTGTTTTTT. It yields the protein CASSPRDRGGTGELFF. Full variable domain (outside the CDR3, taken from reference TRBV5-4 and TRBJ2-2): ETGVTQSPTHLIKTRGQQVTLRCSSQSGHNTVSWYQQALGQGPQFIFQYYREEENGRGNFPPRFSGLQFPNYSSELNVNALELDDSALYLCASSPRDRGGTGELFFGEGSRLTVL.

The sample holds many counts of this clonotype. The chain is built from TRBV27 and TRBJ2-7; a possible D gene is TRBD2 (5 bases). Trimming took off 4 bases at V and 0 bases at J, with 16 bases between the two ends. The V gene's germline CDR1 is MNHEY and CDR2 SMNVEV (reference sequence). The CDR3 runs to 16 residues. CDR3 loop: CASSYSRGSISYEQYF. The CDR3 DNA is TGTGCCAGCAGTTACTCCCGGGGATCTATCTCCTACGAGCAGTACTTC.

The chain is built from TRBV7-9 and TRBJ1-2; TRBD1 matches at 8 bases. The CDR3 is made up of 17 amino acids. The ends lost 3 bases at V and 8 bases at J; junction bases unmatched: 17. CDR1 is SEHNR and CDR2 is FQNEAQ in the germline V gene (reference sequence). In DNA form, the CDR3 reads TGTGCCAGCAGCTTCGCGCCTATAACGACAGGGGTGAAAGGCTACACCTTC. This gives the protein CASSFAPITTGVKGYTF.

This clonotype has at least ten counts. J is TRBJ2-5 and V is TRBV6-2 or TRBV6-3; 7 nucleotides agree with TRBD1. The CDR3 totals 15 residues. Germline trimming cut 11 bases from V and 0 bases from J; bases unmatched to any gene: 12. Per the germline V gene, CDR1 is MNHEY and CDR2 is SVGEGT. The DNA of the CDR3 is TGTGCCTGCCAGGTCGGGACAGTCTACCAAGAGACCCAGTACTTC. It yields the protein CACQVGTVYQETQYF.

This clonotype was seen many times. The chain employs TRBV6-5 and TRBJ1-1; D is unresolved. The germline V gene encodes CDR1 MNHEY and CDR2 SVGAGI. V lost 7 bases to trimming and J lost 2 bases, with 14 bases between them. The CDR3 runs 14 residues. CDR3 nucleotides: TGTGCCAGCATTAGGAGCCAGGCTAACACTGAAGCTTTCTTT. It specifies CASIRSQANTEAFF.

Many counts were recorded for this clonotype. The V and J genes are TRBV4-1 and TRBJ2-2, with TRBD1 matching 7 bases. Germline V gives CDR1 MGHRA, CDR2 YSYEKL. Trimming cost V 3 bases and J 6 bases; bases outside gene matches: 7. This CDR3 contains 15 residues. The chain's CDR3 is CASSHNRGRAGELFF. DNA of the CDR3: TGCGCCAGCAGCCACAACAGGGGTAGGGCCGGGGAGCTGTTTTTT.

This clonotype was detected many times. The chain links TRBV20-1 to TRBJ1-4; unclear D gene. Germline CDR1 and CDR2: DFQATT and SNEGSKA (reference sequence). This CDR3 contains 13 residues. V lost 0 bases, J lost 4 bases, and 6 bases lay in between. The CDR3 is CSARDGNNEKLFF. CDR3 DNA: TGCAGTGCTAGAGATGGGAATAATGAAAAACTGTTTTTT.

This clonotype was seen repeatedly, ten times or more. The chain couples TRBV28 to TRBJ1-2, with TRBD1 identical over 9 bases. The CDR3 sequence is 15 residues long. With 6 bases clipped from V and 1 base from J, the junction kept 6 bases outside the gene matches. Germline V gene lookup returns CDR1 MDHEN and CDR2 SYDVKM. CDR3 region: CASRRQGGLNYGYTF. The CDR3 DNA reads as TGTGCCAGCAGGCGACAGGGGGGCCTTAACTATGGCTACACCTTC.

V gene TRBV18 combines with J gene TRBJ2-5; D is unresolved. The germline V gene encodes CDR1 KGHSH and CDR2 LQKENI. Trimming took 0 bases from V and 4 from J, leaving 9 bases between them. The CDR3 is 14 amino acids. The CDR3 DNA is TGTGCCAGCTCACCACCGCGGCCGACAGAGACCCAGTACTTC. This gives the protein CASSPPRPTETQYF.

This clonotype was counted many times. The V and J genes are TRBV6-1 and TRBJ1-3; D is unresolved. The CDR3 length is 14 residues. The V end lost 1 base, the J end lost 3 bases, and 7 bases lay between the germline ends. Germline V CDR1 and CDR2: MNHNS, SASEGT. This CDR3 reads CASSEGTNGNTIYF. CDR3 bases: TGTGCCAGCAGTGAAGGGACGAATGGAAACACCATATATTTT.

This clonotype was detected many times. The J gene is TRBJ1-1, the V gene TRBV4-2; D perhaps matches TRBD1 (5 bases). Germline CDR1 reads LGHNA; CDR2 reads YNFKEQ. This CDR3 is 16 amino acids long. With 0 bases removed from V and 6 bases from J, the gap between germline ends came to 17 bases. The CDR3 reads CASSQDITAGRPEAFF. DNA for the CDR3: TGTGCCAGCAGCCAAGATATTACGGCAGGGCGGCCTGAAGCTTTCTTT.

This clonotype appeared a single time. Written as DNA, the CDR3 is TGTGCCTTCAGTTTAGCTCTAAGGGGGCAACTCATAACTGAGACCCAGTACTTC. Translation gives CAFSLALRGQLITETQYF. The rearrangement joins TRBV12-3 or TRBV12-4 to TRBJ2-5, with TRBD1 matching 7 bases. V was pared by 11 bases and J by 5 bases, with 26 bases of the junction left unmatched. CDR3 size: 18 residues.

This clonotype was found many times. V gene TRBV4-1 combines with J gene TRBJ2-3, with D uncertain. The CDR3 is 13 residues long. Between the trimmed V and J ends, which lost 0 bases and 9 bases, there was a span of 10 bases. Germline loops: CDR1 MGHRA, CDR2 YSYEKL. CDR3 sequence reads: CASSQDREGTQYF. For the CDR3, the DNA is TGCGCCAGCAGCCAAGATAGGGAAGGGACGCAGTATTTT.

This clonotype was observed at least ten times. The chain has TRBV12-3 or TRBV12-4 and TRBJ2-3; D is unresolved. The V and J ends lost 4 bases and 3 bases respectively, with 14 bases between them. This CDR3 contains 15 residues. The CDR3 sequence is CASSWQALKTDTQYF. CDR3 coding DNA: TGTGCCAGCAGTTGGCAGGCCCTTAAAACAGATACGCAGTATTTT.

The rearrangement joins TRBV7-9 to TRBJ1-6; tentatively, D is TRBD1 (6 bases). CDR3 length: 14 amino acids. CDR1 is SEHNR and CDR2 is FQNEAQ in the germline V gene (reference sequence). The V gene lost 3 bases and the J gene lost 4 bases, with 7 bases spanning the gap. CDR3 sequence (DNA): TGTGCCAGCAGCTTTGGACAGTATAATTCACCCCTCCACTTT. This encodes CASSFGQYNSPLHF.

This clonotype was seen repeatedly, ten times or more. The chain uses TRBV28 and TRBJ1-1; D call uncertain. The V and J ends lost 6 bases and 0 bases respectively, with 14 bases between them. The germline gives CDR1 MDHEN, CDR2 SYDVKM. This CDR3 comprises 15 residues. The CDR3 protein is CASSPPGLLNTEAFF. The CDR3 coding sequence is TGTGCCAGCAGCCCCCCGGGGTTGTTGAACACTGAAGCTTTCTTT.

There are many counts of this clonotype. V gene TRBV5-1 combines with J gene TRBJ2-7, with a weak D call TRBD1 (5 bases). V was cut by 0 bases and J by 3 bases, with 7 bases left in between. The CDR3 has 13 amino acids. Germline-derived CDR1 and CDR2 are SGHRS and YFSETQ. The CDR3 sequence is CASSLARDYEQYF. CDR3 bases: TGCGCCAGCAGCTTGGCCAGGGACTACGAGCAGTACTTC.

The chain is built from TRBV11-1 and TRBJ1-1; 9 nucleotides match TRBD1. Trimming took 3 bases from V and 10 from J; bases not matched to a gene: 24. The CDR3 extends over 19 amino acids. Germline loops: CDR1 SGHAT, CDR2 FQDESV (reference sequence). CDR3 protein: CASSLILSWTGVTQGVAFF. CDR3 DNA: TGTGCCAGCAGCTTGATATTAAGCTGGACAGGGGTGACCCAAGGAGTAGCTTTCTTT.

In its sample, this clonotype was seen many times. The J gene is TRBJ2-7, the V gene TRBV20-1; a possible D gene is TRBD2 (5 bases). The germline CDR1 and CDR2 sequences are DFQATT and SNEGSKA (reference sequence). The CDR3 runs 14 residues. The V and J ends lost 2 bases and 0 bases respectively, with 11 bases between them. The CDR3 DNA follows: TGCAGTGCTAGACTCCTGGGAGACTCCTACGAGCAGTACTTC. Translated: CSARLLGDSYEQYF.